A selection of T cell receptor beta chains follows, all from one sample in a study of Graves' ophthalmopathy and Graves' hyperthyroidism. Via MiXCR, TCRdb re-called the multiplex PCR reads, giving one row per CDR3 protein. Of 740,000 or so distinct CDR3 sequences in the sample, 40% are singletons; the top ten hold around 40%. The sequenced material came from peripheral blood. Receptors originate from an adult man with Graves' ophthalmopathy. Both conserved end residues are part of each CDR3.

len,v_gene,j_gene,CDR3aa
17,TRBV13,TRBJ2-7,CASSVVPKTGTYYEQYF
13,TRBV20-1,TRBJ2-7,CSARERNPYEQYF
14,TRBV20-1,TRBJ2-5,CSATPPEYQETQYF
13,TRBV9,TRBJ2-5,CASSAHQGETQYF
14,TRBV7-2,TRBJ2-7,CASSLDGAVYEQYF
13,TRBV10-3,TRBJ1-6,CATGQGGDSPLHF
14,TRBV4-2,TRBJ1-1,CASSQARNGNAAFF
15,TRBV6-1,TRBJ1-6,CASRRPGQGFSPLHF
20,TRBV11-2,TRBJ2-7,CASSFYICRSEGADSYEQYF
14,TRBV5-6,TRBJ2-5,CASSQSGGGETQYF
15,TRBV12-3/TRBV12-4,TRBJ2-5,CASRSGQGHRETQYF
14,TRBV25-1,TRBJ1-3,CAWSEAGSGNTIYF
16,TRBV24-1,TRBJ1-5,CASSLALSRTGQPQHF
14,TRBV10-3,TRBJ1-2,CAITPGQGFSGYTF
11,TRBV25-1,TRBJ1-2,CASSEYYGYTF
15,TRBV5-1,TRBJ2-6,CASGLGVSGANVLTF
16,TRBV20-1,TRBJ2-7,CSARDRRAGKAYEQYF
18,TRBV29-1,TRBJ2-2,CSVEDLYSGQGRTGELFF
14,TRBV20-1,TRBJ2-5,CSARAGPLQETQYF
17,TRBV2,TRBJ2-5,CASSIQGGMSAFETQYF
16,TRBV2,TRBJ1-4,CASIKFNSATNEKLFF
16,TRBV7-9,TRBJ2-7,CASSPRQGTSSYEQYF
14,TRBV27,TRBJ1-2,CASVDGGLSDGYTF
14,TRBV2,TRBJ1-1,CASSYKGKYTEAFF
12,TRBV25-1,TRBJ2-5,CAWSEQQETQYF
15,TRBV25-1,TRBJ2-2,CASSLFSSFTGELFF
14,TRBV7-7,TRBJ2-5,CASSLQGLQETQYF
13,TRBV10-3,TRBJ1-2,CASTLDRNYGYTF